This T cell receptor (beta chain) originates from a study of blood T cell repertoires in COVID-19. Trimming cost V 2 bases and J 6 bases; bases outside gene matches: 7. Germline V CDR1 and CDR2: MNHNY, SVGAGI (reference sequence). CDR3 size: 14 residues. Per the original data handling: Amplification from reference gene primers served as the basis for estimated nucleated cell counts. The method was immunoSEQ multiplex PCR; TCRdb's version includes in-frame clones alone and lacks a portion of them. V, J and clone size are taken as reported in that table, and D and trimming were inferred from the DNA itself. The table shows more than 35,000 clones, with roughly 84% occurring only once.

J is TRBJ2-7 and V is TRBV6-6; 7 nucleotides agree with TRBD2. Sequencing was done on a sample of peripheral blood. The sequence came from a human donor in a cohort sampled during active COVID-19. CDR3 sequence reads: CASSYMRGLFEQYF. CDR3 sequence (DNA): TGTGCCAGCAGTTACATGAGGGGACTATTCGAGCAGTACTTC.